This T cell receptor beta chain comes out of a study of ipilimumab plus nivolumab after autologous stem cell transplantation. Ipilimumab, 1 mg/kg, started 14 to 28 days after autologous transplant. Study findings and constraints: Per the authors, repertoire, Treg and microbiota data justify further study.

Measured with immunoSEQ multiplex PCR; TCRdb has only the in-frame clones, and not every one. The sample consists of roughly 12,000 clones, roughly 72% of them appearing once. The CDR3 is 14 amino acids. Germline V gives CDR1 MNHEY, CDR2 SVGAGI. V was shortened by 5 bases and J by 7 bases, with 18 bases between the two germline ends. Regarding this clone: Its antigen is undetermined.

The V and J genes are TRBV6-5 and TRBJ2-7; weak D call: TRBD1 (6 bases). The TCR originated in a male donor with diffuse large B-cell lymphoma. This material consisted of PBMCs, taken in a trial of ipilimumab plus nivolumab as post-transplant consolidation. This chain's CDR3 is CASSQRTALGEQYF. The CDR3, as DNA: TGTGCCAGCAGTCAGAGGACAGCCTTGGGAGAGCAGTACTTC.